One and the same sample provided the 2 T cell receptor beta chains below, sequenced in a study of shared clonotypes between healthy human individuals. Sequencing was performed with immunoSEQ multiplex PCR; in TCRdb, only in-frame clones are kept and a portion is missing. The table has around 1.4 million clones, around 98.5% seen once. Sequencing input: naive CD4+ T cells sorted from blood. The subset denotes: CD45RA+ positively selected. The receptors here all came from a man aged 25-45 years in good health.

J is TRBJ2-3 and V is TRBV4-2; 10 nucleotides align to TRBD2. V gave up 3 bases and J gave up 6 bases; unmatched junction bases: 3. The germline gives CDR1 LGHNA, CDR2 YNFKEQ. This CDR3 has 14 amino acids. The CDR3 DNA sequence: TGTGCCAGCAGCCACGGGACTAGCGCGGATACGCAGTATTTT. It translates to CASSHGTSADTQYF.

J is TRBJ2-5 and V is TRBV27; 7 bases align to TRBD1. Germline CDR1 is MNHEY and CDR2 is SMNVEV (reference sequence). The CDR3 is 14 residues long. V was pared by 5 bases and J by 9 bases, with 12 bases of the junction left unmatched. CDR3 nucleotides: TGTGCCAGCAGTCGGGACAGAATTTCCTTGGCCCAGTACTTC. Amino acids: CASSRDRISLAQYF.